Here is one TCR beta chain with its context. No antigen is known for it. This entry comes from a study of cytomegalovirus exposure and HLA in healthy donors. Study results and limitations: About 180 TCR beta chains were listed as cytomegalovirus-associated. Confirmation in vitro established that a few CMV-associated chains were specific for CMV antigens. Whilst most TCR sequences proved rare, a subset of public TCRs occurred across many donors.

CDR1 is MNHEY and CDR2 is SMNVEV in the germline V gene (reference sequence). The CDR3 is 14 amino acids. Trimming cost V 8 bases and J 7 bases; bases outside gene matches: 11. Sequencing was performed with immunoSEQ multiplex PCR; in TCRdb, only in-frame clones are kept and a portion is missing. The table includes around 140,000 clones, approximately 88% detected once. Material for sequencing was PBMCs. The source of this sequence is a man younger than 35 in good health and CMV-seropositive. The V call is TRBV27, the J call TRBJ1-2; 9 bases map to TRBD1. The DNA of the CDR3 is TGTGCCAGCCAGTCCGGGACAGGGAGTATTGGCTACACCTTC. Encoded protein: CASQSGTGSIGYTF.